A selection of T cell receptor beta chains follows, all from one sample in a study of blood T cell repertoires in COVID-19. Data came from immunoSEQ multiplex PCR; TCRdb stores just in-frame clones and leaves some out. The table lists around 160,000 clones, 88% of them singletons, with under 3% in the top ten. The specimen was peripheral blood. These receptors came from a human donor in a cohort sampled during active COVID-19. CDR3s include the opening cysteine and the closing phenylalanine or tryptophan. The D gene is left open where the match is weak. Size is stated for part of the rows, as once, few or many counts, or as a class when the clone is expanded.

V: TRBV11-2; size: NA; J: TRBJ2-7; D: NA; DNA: TGTGCCAGCAGCTTTGGAGACAGTTCCTACGAGCAGTACTTC; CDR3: CASSFGDSSYEQYF
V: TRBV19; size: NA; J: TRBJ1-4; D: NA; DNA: TGTGCCAGTCGTCTGGGGGGTTTTGGCGAAAAACTGTTTTTT; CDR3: CASRLGGFGEKLFF
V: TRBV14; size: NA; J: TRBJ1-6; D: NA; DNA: TGTGCCAGCAGCCAAGTTGCGGGGGGCGTAGGGCTTTCACCCCTCCACTTT; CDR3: CASSQVAGGVGLSPLHF
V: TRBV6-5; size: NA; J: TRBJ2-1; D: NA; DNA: TGTGCCAGCATTTCCCTTGGACAGACCTACAATGAGCAGTTCTTC; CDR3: CASISLGQTYNEQFF
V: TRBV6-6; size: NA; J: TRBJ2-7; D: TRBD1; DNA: TGTGCCAGCAGTTACGACAGGGTAGGCGAGCAGTACTTC; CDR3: CASSYDRVGEQYF
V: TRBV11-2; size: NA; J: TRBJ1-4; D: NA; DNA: TGTGCCAGCAGCTTAGATCCCGCGGGGCCAAAACTGTTTTTT; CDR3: CASSLDPAGPKLFF
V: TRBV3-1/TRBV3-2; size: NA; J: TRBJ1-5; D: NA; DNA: TGTGCCAGCAGCCAAGCCGGGTATAGCAATCAGCCCCAGCATTTT; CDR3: CASSQAGYSNQPQHF
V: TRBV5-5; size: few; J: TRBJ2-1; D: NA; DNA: TGTGCCAGCAGCTTGGGACAGATTTACTCCTACAATGAGCAGTTCTTC; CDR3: CASSLGQIYSYNEQFF
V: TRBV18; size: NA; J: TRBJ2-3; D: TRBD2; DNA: TGTGCCAGCTCACTAAGCGGGCTAGCGGGAGCCACAGATACGCAGTATTTT; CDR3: CASSLSGLAGATDTQYF
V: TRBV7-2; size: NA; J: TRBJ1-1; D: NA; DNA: TGTGCCAGCAGCTTAGCTGGAGGCATAGCTTTCTTT; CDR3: CASSLAGGIAFF
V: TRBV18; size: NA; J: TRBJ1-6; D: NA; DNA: TGTGCCAGCTCACCCCAGTCAGGGGTAGGCAATTCACCCCTCCACTTT; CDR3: CASSPQSGVGNSPLHF
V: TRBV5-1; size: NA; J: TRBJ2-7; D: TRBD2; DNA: TGCGCCAGCAGCCCGGGGGTAGCGGGAGTACTCGACGAACAGTACTTC; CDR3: CASSPGVAGVLDEQYF
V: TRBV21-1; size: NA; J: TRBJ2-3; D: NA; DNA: TGTGCCAGCAGGGACGAGGGTACGCAGTATTTT; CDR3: CASRDEGTQYF
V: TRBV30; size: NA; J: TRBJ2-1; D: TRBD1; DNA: TGTGCCTGGAGTCGACAGGGCTACAATGAGCAGTTCTTC; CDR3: CAWSRQGYNEQFF
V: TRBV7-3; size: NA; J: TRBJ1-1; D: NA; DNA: TGTGCCAGCAGCTTACTCCCCCCTAGGGGGACTGAAGCTTTCTTT; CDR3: CASSLLPPRGTEAFF
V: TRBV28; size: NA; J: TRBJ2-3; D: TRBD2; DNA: TGTGCCAGCAGCAGGGACATCGGGACTAGCGGGAGGGACACAGATACGCAGTATTTT; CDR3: CASSRDIGTSGRDTDTQYF
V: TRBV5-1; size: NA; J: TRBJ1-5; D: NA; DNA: TGCGCCAGCAGCCTCGTCCCCGGAGGCAATCAGCCCCAGCATTTT; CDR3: CASSLVPGGNQPQHF
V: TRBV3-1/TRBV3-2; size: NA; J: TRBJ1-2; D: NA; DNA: TGTGCCAGCAGCCCTTACAGGGCTGGCTACACCTTC; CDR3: CASSPYRAGYTF
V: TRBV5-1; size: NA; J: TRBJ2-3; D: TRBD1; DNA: TGCGCCAGCAGCTCTAGGGGACAGGCCCACTTCACAGATACGCAGTATTTT; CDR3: CASSSRGQAHFTDTQYF
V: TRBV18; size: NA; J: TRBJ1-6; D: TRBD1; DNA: TGTGCCAGCTCAAATGGACAGGGGCCACCCCTCCACTTT; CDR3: CASSNGQGPPLHF
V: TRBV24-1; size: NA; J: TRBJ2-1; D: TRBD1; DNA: TGTGCCACGGGACAGACGCGAGATGAGCAGTTCTTC; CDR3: CATGQTRDEQFF
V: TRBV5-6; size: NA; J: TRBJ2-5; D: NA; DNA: TGTGCCAGCAGCTTGGCCCTGGGGGCTCAAGAGACCCAGTACTTC; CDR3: CASSLALGAQETQYF
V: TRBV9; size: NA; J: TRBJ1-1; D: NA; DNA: TGTGCCAGCAGCGTAGGGGCACGAGCGAACACTGAAGCTTTCTTT; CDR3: CASSVGARANTEAFF
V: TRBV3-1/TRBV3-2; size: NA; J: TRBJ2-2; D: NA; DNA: TGTGCCAGCAGCCAAGGTATTGCGGTAATGCGAGTCACCGGGGAGCTGTTTTTT; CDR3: CASSQGIAVMRVTGELFF